This TCR beta chain was obtained from a study of blood T cell repertoires in COVID-19. Background on the study: Acute-phase and convalescent COVID-19 samples originated in the United States, Italy and Spain. PBMCs, B-cell-depleted T cells, or T cells were the source of the cDNA or gDNA that made up the material.

Sequencing was performed with immunoSEQ multiplex PCR; in TCRdb, only in-frame clones are kept and a portion is missing. Among around 240,000 clones listed, around 90% were seen once. Cohort placement rested on clinical history that participants reported themselves. CDR1 is SGDLS, CDR2 YYNGEE, per germline. The CDR3 loop spans 13 amino acids. J lost 1 base, V lost 4 bases, and 1 base had no gene match. Source material: PBMCs or T cells enriched from blood (not recorded which). This receptor was taken from a human donor in a cohort exposed to, infected with or recovered from COVID-19 (not recorded which). The donor label of this sample is uncertain. The J gene is TRBJ1-1, the V gene TRBV9; 7 bases fit TRBD1. The CDR3 here is CASSRQGNTEAFF. For the CDR3, the DNA is TGTGCCAGCAGCCGACAGGGGAACACTGAAGCTTTCTTT.